The next 21 T cell receptor beta chains were all read from a single sample in a study of shared clonotypes between healthy human individuals. Profiled with immunoSEQ multiplex PCR; TCRdb holds only in-frame clones, not every one. This sample carries around 1 million clones, 76% of them seen once, and the ten largest clones take over 1.3%. Sequenced: memory CD4+ T cells sorted from blood. Subset denoted: CD45RA-negative fraction. All receptors come from a man aged 18 to 30 in good health.

The CDR3 nucleotides are TGCGCCAGCAGCTTATGGGGACAGCTTCAAGAGACCCAGTACTTC. This encodes CASSLWGQLQETQYF. The chain links TRBV5-1 to TRBJ2-5, with 7 bases fitting TRBD1. Germline V gives CDR1 SGHRS, CDR2 YFSETQ. The junction had 6 bases not matched to a gene; V was cut back by 2 bases and J by 2 bases. The CDR3 runs 15 residues. The full variable domain, its missing parts supplied by reference TRBV5-1 and TRBJ2-5, is KAGVTQTPRYLIKTRGQQVTLSCSPISGHRSVSWYQQTPGQGLQFLFEYFSETQRNKGNFPGRFSGRQFSNSRSEMNVSTLELGDSALYLCASSLWGQLQETQYFGPGTRLLVL.

J is TRBJ2-3 and V is TRBV6-6; no clear D gene. Trimming stripped 6 bases from V and 7 bases from J, with 11 bases between. The CDR3 consists of 12 residues. Per the germline V gene, CDR1 is MNHNY and CDR2 is SVGAGI (reference sequence). The CDR3 DNA follows: TGTGCCAGCAGCCCGACGTCCTATACGCAGTATTTT. It is translated as CASSPTSYTQYF.

The chain links TRBV6-1 to TRBJ1-5; no reliable D call. The ends were cut back, 4 bases at V and 3 bases at J, with 7 bases in the middle. Germline CDR1 reads MNHNS; CDR2 reads SASEGT. This CDR3 has 13 amino acids. CDR3 sequence reads: CASSVSDNQPQHF. In nucleotides, the CDR3 is TGTGCCAGCAGTGTATCTGACAATCAGCCCCAGCATTTT.

V gene TRBV5-1 combines with J gene TRBJ2-3, with TRBD1 matching 7 bases. The V segment lost 2 bases and the J segment 1 base; nucleotides outside the gene matches: 4. Germline V gene lookup returns CDR1 SGHRS and CDR2 YFSETQ. This CDR3 has 15 amino acids. CDR3 DNA sequence: TGCGCCAGCAGCTTACAGGGGATGGGCACAGATACGCAGTATTTT. It specifies CASSLQGMGTDTQYF.

V usage is TRBV9 and J usage is TRBJ2-7; tentatively, D is TRBD1 (5 bases). The CDR3 is 13 residues long. Germline CDR1 is SGDLS and CDR2 is YYNGEE. V lost 0 bases to trimming and J lost 6 bases, with 10 bases between them. The CDR3, as DNA: TGTGCCAGCAGCGTAGGGGCTAGGGGCGAGCAGTACTTC. It translates to CASSVGARGEQYF.

This clone was found once. This sequence joins TRBV9 and TRBJ2-3; 7 bases align to TRBD2. V dropped 4 bases and J dropped 6; count of bases not matched to a gene: 14. The CDR3 has 16 amino acids. The germline V gene encodes CDR1 SGDLS and CDR2 YYNGEE. CDR3 DNA: TGTGCCAGCAGCTCCGGAAGCGGGGATCGGTCGGATACGCAGTATTTT. Translating it yields CASSSGSGDRSDTQYF.

The V and J genes are TRBV10-2 and TRBJ2-3; TRBD2 matches 9 bases. This CDR3 has 13 amino acids. Germline V gene sequence: CDR1 WSHSY, CDR2 SAAADI. Losses at the gene ends were 6 bases for V and 6 bases for J; bases not matched to a gene: 4. Written as DNA, the CDR3 is TGCGCCAGCAGCATAGCGGGAGTTGATACGCAGTATTTT. Its translation is CASSIAGVDTQYF.

The chain employs TRBV13 and TRBJ2-7, with a possible D match to TRBD2 (5 bases). Germline V CDR1 and CDR2: PRHDT, FYEKMQ (reference sequence). This CDR3 comprises 12 residues. Trimming took off 5 bases at V and 7 bases at J, with 12 bases between the two ends. The CDR3 loop is CASSPRDREQYF. The CDR3 region has the DNA TGTGCCAGCAGCCCCCGGGATAGGGAGCAGTACTTC.

For this clone: A much larger clone differs by one base, so this may be a read error. The chain joins TRBV28 to TRBJ1-2, with 7 bases aligning to TRBD1. Looked up from germline, CDR1 is MDHEN and CDR2 is SYDVKM. The trim removed 4 bases at V and 4 bases at J, leaving 3 bases unmatched. This CDR3 is built from 13 residues. DNA for the CDR3: TGTGCCAGCAGTTCGGGACAGATCTATGGCTACACCTTC. It yields the protein CASSSGQIYGYTF.

The sample holds many counts of this clone. The gene calls are TRBV6-5 and TRBJ1-5; TRBD1 might be the D (5 bases). Per the germline V gene, CDR1 is MNHEY and CDR2 is SVGAGI. The CDR3 loop spans 14 amino acids. V was shortened by 0 bases and J by 6 bases, with 9 bases between the two germline ends. The CDR3 protein is CASSYSEGTQPQHF. Here the CDR3 DNA reads TGTGCCAGCAGTTACTCGGAGGGGACTCAGCCCCAGCATTTT.

J is TRBJ1-2 and V is TRBV4-1; D remains unclear. There are 14 residues in the CDR3. Germline V lookup: CDR1 MGHRA, CDR2 YSYEKL. V was trimmed by 4 bases and J by 5 bases, leaving 14 bases between them. The chain's CDR3 is CASSPLGKKYGYTF. Here the CDR3 DNA reads TGCGCCAGCAGCCCCTTAGGCAAGAAGTATGGCTACACCTTC.

The gene calls are TRBV2 and TRBJ2-4; a weak D match, TRBD1 (6 bases). V was trimmed by 4 bases and J by 4 bases, leaving 8 bases between them. CDR1 and CDR2 (germline): SNHLY, FYNNEI. This CDR3 comprises 13 residues. This CDR3 reads CASSVDRKNIQYF. CDR3 coding DNA: TGTGCCAGCAGTGTGGACAGAAAAAACATTCAGTACTTC. Full variable domain (outside the CDR3, taken from reference TRBV2 and TRBJ2-4): EPEVTQTPSHQVTQMGQEVILRCVPISNHLYFYWYRQILGQKVEFLVSFYNNEISEKSEIFDDQFSVERPDGSNFTLKIRSTKLEDSAMYFCASSVDRKNIQYFGAGTRLSVL.

The chain joins TRBV13 to TRBJ1-1; D remains ambiguous. Germline V gene data show CDR1 as PRHDT and CDR2 as FYEKMQ (reference sequence). This CDR3 has 15 amino acids. V shed 1 base and J shed 4 bases, with 13 bases lying between them. CDR3: CASSLEGVKGTEAFF. CDR3 nucleotides: TGTGCCAGCAGCTTAGAGGGCGTGAAGGGCACTGAAGCTTTCTTT.

The chain employs TRBV27 and TRBJ2-7; 7 bases match TRBD1. CDR1 and CDR2 from the germline V gene are MNHEY and SMNVEV (reference sequence). The J segment lost 7 bases and the V segment lost 6 bases, leaving 15 bases of the junction unmatched. This CDR3 has 15 residues. CDR3 DNA sequence: TGTGCCAGCAGCCAACGACCAGGGGGAACGGGGGAGCAGTACTTC. Its translation: CASSQRPGGTGEQYF.

V usage is TRBV11-1 and J usage is TRBJ2-7; unclear D gene. The CDR3 length is 14 residues. The germline V gene has CDR1 SGHAT and CDR2 FQDESV (reference sequence). The V end was cut by 3 bases, the J end by 7 bases, with 16 bases between. The CDR3 here is CASSFSESLREQYF. CDR3 DNA sequence: TGTGCCAGCAGCTTCTCTGAGTCCTTGAGAGAGCAGTACTTC.

This clone was seen only a few times. DNA for the CDR3: TGTGCCATCAGTGAGGGTCGTACGACCGGGGAGCTGTTTTTT. The encoded protein is CAISEGRTTGELFF. The chain employs TRBV10-3 and TRBJ2-2; D is ambiguous. Trimming pared 2 bases from V and 5 bases from J, leaving 9 bases between. The germline V gene has CDR1 ENHRY and CDR2 SYGVKD. The CDR3 is 14 residues long.

The chain uses TRBV5-1 and TRBJ2-2, with 7 bases fitting TRBD2. The CDR3 is 16 residues long. Germline lookup yields CDR1 SGHRS and CDR2 YFSETQ. The V segment lost 5 bases and the J segment 7 bases; nucleotides outside the gene matches: 14. The CDR3 protein is CASSSGTTTANGELFF. As DNA, the CDR3 is TGCGCCAGCAGTTCCGGGACTACTACGGCCAACGGGGAGCTGTTTTTT.

A remark on this clone: The junction departs from germline at one end; a sequencing error may be responsible. This chain connects TRBV7-2 to TRBJ1-2; maybe TRBD1 (6 bases). There are 12 residues in the CDR3. Germline V gives CDR1 SGHTA, CDR2 FQGNSA. The CDR3 region is CASSSTTTGKSF. CDR3 nucleotide sequence: TGTGCCAGCAGCTCTACGACCACAGGGAAGAGCTTC.

The chain combines TRBV13 with TRBJ2-3; 9 bases map to TRBD1. J lost 4 bases, V lost 6 bases, and 11 bases had no gene match. Per germline, CDR1 PRHDT and CDR2 FYEKMQ (reference sequence). There are 16 residues in the CDR3. The CDR3 spells CASSLRGQGGPDTQYF. The DNA of the CDR3 is TGTGCCAGCAGTCTGAGGGGACAGGGTGGACCAGATACGCAGTATTTT.

CDR3 DNA sequence: TGTGCCAGCACCCCGGGGGGTCTCAAAAACATTCAGTACTTC. It yields the protein CASTPGGLKNIQYF. This chain joins TRBV28 and TRBJ2-4; 7 nucleotides align to TRBD2. This CDR3 is built from 14 residues. The germline V gene has CDR1 MDHEN and CDR2 SYDVKM. The J segment lost 3 bases and the V segment lost 7 bases, leaving 6 bases of the junction unmatched.

This chain links TRBV15 with TRBJ2-3; tentatively, D is TRBD1 or TRBD2 (6 bases each). Germline CDR1 is LNHNV and CDR2 is YYDKDF (reference sequence). V dropped 5 bases and J dropped 4 bases, with 16 bases sitting between them. The CDR3 covers 15 residues. CDR3 sequence: CATSWGAGSSDTQYF. The CDR3, as DNA: TGTGCCACCAGCTGGGGGGCAGGGTCTTCAGATACGCAGTATTTT.